The entry below describes one T cell receptor (beta chain). As originally analysed: Nucleated cell number was recorded as an estimate derived from reference gene primer amplification. Using immunoSEQ multiplex PCR, the repertoire was profiled, and TCRdb retains in-frame clones only, with some absent. V, J and clone size reflect that table, while D and trimming were determined from the DNA. This table holds over 100,000 clones, more than 65% found once. The data belong to a study of blood T cell repertoires in COVID-19. Across the whole study: Samples of COVID-19 (acute and convalescent) were obtained from the United States, Italy and Spain. Sources were T cells, B-cell-depleted T cells, or PBMCs; the material itself was cDNA or gDNA.

The V end lost 0 bases, the J end lost 2 bases, and 5 bases lay between the germline ends. In germline, CDR1 is SGHNT, CDR2 YYREEE (reference sequence). The CDR3 consists of 13 residues. The rearrangement links TRBV5-4 to TRBJ1-2; tentatively, D is TRBD1 (5 bases). Sequencing used peripheral blood. This clonotype was obtained from a woman older than 75 with active or convalescent COVID-19. The CDR3 protein is CASSLDRNYGYTF. The CDR3 nucleotides are TGTGCCAGCAGCTTGGACAGGAACTATGGCTACACCTTC.